Below are 25 T cell receptor beta chains sequenced from a single sample in a study of T cells in Graves' hyperthyroidism and ophthalmopathy. There were TCR beta CDR3 regions amplified from RNA transcripts. The primer set for the first-round RT-PCR of the TCR CDR3 was HTBI. A single record per CDR3 protein comes from TCRdb applying MiXCR to the multiplex PCR reads. The data show fewer than 550,000 distinct CDR3 sequences, about 24% seen once. What was sequenced was blood. The receptors were gathered from a woman aged 25-40 years with Graves' ophthalmopathy.

Ten or more counts support this clonotype. The V call is TRBV20-1, the J call TRBJ2-7, with TRBD1 as a possible D gene (5 bases). The CDR3 runs 15 residues. Germline loops: CDR1 DFQATT, CDR2 SNEGSKA (reference sequence). The V gene lost 2 bases and the J gene lost 3 bases, with 17 bases spanning the gap. CDR3 DNA sequence: TGCAGTGCTAGACCCCTGCAGGGCATAAGCTACGAGCAGTACTTC. Encoded protein: CSARPLQGISYEQYF.

This clonotype has a handful of counts. V usage is TRBV12-3 or TRBV12-4 and J usage is TRBJ1-2; 10 positions match TRBD1. This CDR3 spans 13 amino acids. After removal of 3 bases from V and 8 bases from J, the junction contained 3 bases not matched to a gene. The DNA of the CDR3 is TGTGCCAGCAGTTTGGGACAGGGGAAGGGCTACACCTTC. It specifies CASSLGQGKGYTF.

The sample holds many counts of this clonotype. The chain couples TRBV6-2 or TRBV6-3 to TRBJ2-7, with 10 bases aligning to TRBD2. The CDR3 covers 17 residues. The germline V gene has CDR1 MNHEY and CDR2 SVGEGT. The ends lost 6 bases at V and 3 bases at J; junction bases unmatched: 14. Here the CDR3 reads CASRTEDGTSVYYEQYF. DNA for the CDR3: TGTGCCAGCAGAACAGAGGACGGGACTAGCGTTTACTACGAGCAGTACTTC.

This chain uses TRBV30 with TRBJ2-7; no reliable D call. Germline CDR1 is GTSNPN and CDR2 is SVGIG (reference sequence). The V and J ends lost 4 bases and 6 bases respectively, with 19 bases between them. This CDR3 has 14 residues. The CDR3 DNA reads TGTGCCTGGAATGTTGAGGCGGCAGGCGTCGAGCAGTACTTC. Translation gives CAWNVEAAGVEQYF.

This clonotype was observed many times. The chain combines TRBV25-1 with TRBJ2-7; D unresolved. This CDR3 spans 13 amino acids. Trimming shortened V by 0 bases and J by 3 bases, and 6 bases separated the two germline ends. Germline V gives CDR1 MGHDK, CDR2 SYGVNS. The CDR3 DNA is TGTGCCAGCAGTGAATACGCAGGCTACGAGCAGTACTTC. It encodes CASSEYAGYEQYF.

This clonotype was counted many times. V is TRBV29-1 and J is TRBJ1-2; D perhaps matches TRBD1 (5 bases). CDR3 size: 13 residues. Deletions cut 1 base from V and 3 bases from J, with 9 bases between. Per the germline V gene, CDR1 is SQVTM and CDR2 is ANQGSEA. This chain's CDR3 is CSVEGPRDYGYTF. In nucleotides, the CDR3 is TGCAGCGTTGAAGGCCCCAGGGACTATGGCTACACCTTC.

This clonotype was recorded many times. This sequence joins TRBV5-1 and TRBJ2-7; no definite D call. Germline-derived CDR1 and CDR2 are SGHRS and YFSETQ. Trimming removed 0 bases at V and 5 bases at J, with 9 bases between. This CDR3 spans 13 amino acids. Here the CDR3 reads CASSLESTHEQYF. CDR3 in DNA: TGCGCCAGCAGCTTGGAATCCACCCACGAGCAGTACTTC.

This clonotype came up a few times. The germline gene is not matched at one end of the junction; a read error may be the cause. This chain connects TRBV7-6 to TRBJ1-1, with 7 bases fitting TRBD1. Per germline, CDR1 SGHVS and CDR2 FNYEAQ. The CDR3 spans 13 residues. In DNA form, the CDR3 reads TGTGCCAGCAGCGCAGGGGGGAACACTGAAGCTTGCTTT. Translated: CASSAGGNTEACF.

On this clonotype itself: Given the absence of the conserved phenylalanine or tryptophan at the CDR3 end, a read error is likely. This chain joins TRBV10-2 and TRBJ1-5; 7 bases are a match to TRBD1. Germline V gene data show CDR1 as WSHSY and CDR2 as SAAADI. The trim removed 6 bases at V and 6 bases at J, leaving 14 bases unmatched. This CDR3 has 16 residues. DNA for the CDR3: TGCGCCAGCAGACCACAGGGGCCATCGGGGTTTCAGCCCCAGCATCTT. This codes for CASRPQGPSGFQPQHL.

The V and J genes are TRBV5-1 and TRBJ1-1; D unresolved. V was clipped by 4 bases and J by 7 bases, with 11 bases between them. The germline V gene has CDR1 SGHRS and CDR2 YFSETQ. The CDR3 totals 12 residues. This chain's CDR3 is CASSRSLGEAFF. DNA of the CDR3: TGCGCCAGCAGCCGTAGTCTCGGTGAAGCTTTCTTT.

This clonotype was found many times. The chain links TRBV2 to TRBJ1-2; 10 bases line up with TRBD1. The trim removed 6 bases at V and 8 bases at J, leaving 9 bases unmatched. This CDR3 is 14 amino acids long. Germline V CDR1 and CDR2: SNHLY, FYNNEI. The CDR3 region has the DNA TGTGCCAGCAGGACGAAGGGACAGGGGCGCGGCTACACCTTC. Its protein is CASRTKGQGRGYTF.

This clonotype was picked up a small number of times. A read error is possible here, since a much larger clone lies one base away. This sequence joins TRBV19 and TRBJ1-1, with D uncertain. Germline CDR1 is LNHDA and CDR2 is SQIVND (reference sequence). There are 14 residues in the CDR3. CDR3 sequence reads: CASSTQTENTEACF. As DNA, the CDR3 is TGTGCCAGTAGTACCCAGACGGAGAACACTGAAGCTTGCTTT. Drawing the rest from reference TRBV19 and TRBJ1-1, the complete variable domain is DGGITQSPKYLFRKEGQNVTLSCEQNLNHDAMYWYRQDPGQGLRLIYYSQIVNDFQKGDIAEGYSVSREKKESFPLTVTSAQKNPTAFYLCASSTQTENTEACFGQGTRLTVV.

This clonotype was seen a few times. The chain uses TRBV12-3 or TRBV12-4 and TRBJ2-7, with a possible D match to TRBD2 (5 bases). V lost 8 bases to trimming and J lost 2 bases, with 13 bases between them. This CDR3 is 13 amino acids long. The CDR3 sequence: CASCIGETYEQYF. DNA of the CDR3: TGTGCCAGCTGTATCGGGGAGACCTACGAGCAGTACTTC.

Many counts were recorded for this clonotype. The genes are TRBV6-1 and TRBJ2-2; 7 bases map to TRBD1. This CDR3 contains 16 residues. The germline V gene has CDR1 MNHNS and CDR2 SASEGT. With 8 bases clipped from V and 6 bases from J, the junction kept 15 bases outside the gene matches. CDR3 coding DNA: TGTGCCAGCTATACAGGGGTGGTTATCAGCGCCGGGGAGCTGTTTTTT. Translated, it gives CASYTGVVISAGELFF.

This clonotype was picked up many times. V is TRBV2 and J is TRBJ2-2; D gene unclear. Germline V gene data show CDR1 as SNHLY and CDR2 as FYNNEI. The V and J ends lost 8 bases and 7 bases respectively, with 17 bases between them. The CDR3 consists of 14 residues. The CDR3 reads CASSSQSWVGELFF. The CDR3 bases are TGTGCCAGCTCTTCCCAGAGCTGGGTCGGGGAGCTGTTTTTT.

This clonotype was counted at least ten times. The genes are TRBV27 and TRBJ1-2; possibly TRBD1 for D (5 bases). CDR1 is MNHEY, CDR2 SMNVEV, per germline (reference sequence). The V gene lost 0 bases and the J gene lost 2 bases, with 7 bases spanning the gap. The CDR3 is 14 amino acids. CDR3 coding DNA: TGTGCCAGCAGTTTATCAGCAGGGAACTATGGCTACACCTTC. It encodes CASSLSAGNYGYTF.

This clonotype appeared many times. The rearrangement links TRBV12-3 or TRBV12-4 to TRBJ1-2; 8 nucleotides match TRBD1. The CDR3 has 15 amino acids. After removal of 4 bases from V and 8 bases from J, the junction contained 12 bases not matched to a gene. The CDR3 sequence: CASSSLQGAIYGYTF. CDR3 DNA sequence: TGTGCCAGCAGTTCTCTTCAGGGGGCAATCTACGGCTACACCTTC.

The table lists this clonotype with many counts. The V gene is TRBV4-2, the J gene TRBJ2-5; 7 bases are a match to TRBD1. This CDR3 is built from 14 residues. J was trimmed by 5 bases and V by 2 bases; bases with no gene match: 5. Per the germline V gene, CDR1 is LGHNA and CDR2 is YNFKEQ. The CDR3 protein is CASSQSGQLETQYF. In nucleotides, the CDR3 is TGTGCCAGCAGCCAATCGGGACAGCTGGAGACCCAGTACTTC.

This clonotype was counted at least ten times. This rearrangement joins TRBV29-1 to TRBJ1-1; tentatively, D is TRBD1 (5 bases). Germline CDR1 reads SQVTM; CDR2 reads ANQGSEA. The CDR3 covers 12 residues. V was shortened by 4 bases and J by 5 bases, with 11 bases between the two germline ends. In nucleotides, the CDR3 is TGCAGCGTTGTAGGGGCGCGGACTGAAGCTTTCTTT. Residues: CSVVGARTEAFF.

This clonotype was seen more than once but under ten times. This chain links TRBV12-3 or TRBV12-4 with TRBJ2-5, with 10 bases that match TRBD2. This CDR3 region has 16 residues. V shed 6 bases and J 1 base; nucleotides not matched to a gene: 8. DNA for the CDR3: TGTGCCAGCAGCCCTTTAGCGGGGGGCGGCCAAGAGACCCAGTACTTC. Its protein product is CASSPLAGGGQETQYF.

This clonotype was seen many times. The chain recombines TRBV6-1 with TRBJ2-7; 9 bases are shared with TRBD1. The CDR3 length is 15 residues. Germline V gene lookup returns CDR1 MNHNS and CDR2 SASEGT. V trimming: 4 bases; J trimming: 0 bases; junction bases outside the gene matches: 4. The CDR3 spells CASSGTGGASYEQYF. CDR3 in DNA: TGTGCCAGCAGTGGAACAGGGGGCGCCTCCTACGAGCAGTACTTC.

This clonotype has ten or more counts. V and J are TRBV7-2 and TRBJ2-2; D gene ambiguous. V was shortened by 4 bases and J by 3 bases, with 12 bases between the two germline ends. Germline loops: CDR1 SGHTA, CDR2 FQGNSA. The CDR3 covers 15 residues. Written as DNA, the CDR3 is TGTGCCAGCAGCTCCATCCGGGCCCACACCGGGGAGCTGTTTTTT. Its protein is CASSSIRAHTGELFF.

This clonotype occurred a few times. The gene calls are TRBV6-1 and TRBJ1-1; no firm D call. V was clipped by 2 bases and J by 1 base, with 11 bases between them. This CDR3 region has 15 residues. Germline loops: CDR1 MNHNS, CDR2 SASEGT. The CDR3: CASSELPVANTEAFF. CDR3 in DNA: TGTGCCAGCAGTGAACTGCCAGTGGCGAACACTGAAGCTTTCTTT.

This clonotype has a count of ten or more. The chain joins TRBV27 to TRBJ2-7; D is unclear. Germline CDR1 and CDR2: MNHEY and SMNVEV (reference sequence). The CDR3 covers 13 residues. Trimming cost V 2 bases and J 2 bases, with 7 bases left between them. This CDR3 is CASSLAAAYEQYF. The CDR3 nucleotides read TGTGCCAGCAGTTTAGCCGCCGCCTACGAGCAGTACTTC.

This clonotype was recorded many times. V gene TRBV3-1 combines with J gene TRBJ1-2, with TRBD1 identical over 8 bases. This CDR3 comprises 14 residues. V dropped 3 bases and J dropped 8; count of bases not matched to a gene: 8. The germline gives CDR1 LGHDT, CDR2 YNNKEL (reference sequence). Here the CDR3 reads CASSQQGQVLGYTF. CDR3 sequence (DNA): TGTGCCAGCAGCCAGCAGGGACAGGTACTGGGCTACACCTTC.